Described below is a single TCR beta chain sequence and its context. The antigen is unknown. CD45RO-negative CD8 cells positively selected for CCR7 made up the naive population, which excluded terminally differentiated effector memory CD45RA+ cells. This sample stems from a study of shared clonotypes between healthy human individuals. Study-level findings and limits: Shared across a few donors were around 5% of the naive CD4 clonotypes. Naive subsets, compared against memory subsets, generally had larger estimated richness values.

The CDR3 covers 20 residues. V was clipped by 2 bases and J by 0 bases; unmatched bases: 12. Germline lookup yields CDR1 MNHNS and CDR2 SASEGT. Profiling relied on immunoSEQ multiplex PCR, and the TCRdb table lists in-frame clones only, not all of them. The sample has about 2 million clones, around 96% seen once. The receptor was isolated from a man aged 18 to 29 in good health. The sequenced sample was naive CD8+ T cells sorted from blood. The chain links TRBV6-1 to TRBJ2-6; 8 positions match TRBD1. The CDR3 bases are TGTGCCAGCAGTGAAATTTTAGGGACAGGTACCTTCTCTGGGGCCAACGTCCTGACTTTC. Its protein product is CASSEILGTGTFSGANVLTF.